Shown below are 18 T cell receptor beta chains from a single sample sequenced in a study of T cell responses to AZD1222 COVID-19 vaccine. Produced via immunoSEQ multiplex PCR; TCRdb's table is partial and in-frame only. The repertoire holds more than 150,000 clones, with about 88% as singletons. The sequences come from peripheral blood, collected after recovery from COVID-19. All receptors come from an adult who had recovered from COVID-19.

V is TRBV6-5 and J is TRBJ2-1; 8 nucleotides agree with TRBD2. The ends lost 5 bases at V and 0 bases at J; junction bases unmatched: 6. Germline assignment: CDR1 MNHEY and CDR2 SVGAGI. This CDR3 has 16 amino acids. For the CDR3, the DNA is TGTGCCAGCAGTAACTTAGCGGGGATCTCCTACAATGAGCAGTTCTTC. Translating gives CASSNLAGISYNEQFF.

The chain has TRBV27 and TRBJ1-2, with a weak D call TRBD1 (6 bases). The CDR3 is 12 amino acids. Germline values: CDR1 MNHEY, CDR2 SMNVEV (reference sequence). Between the trimmed V and J ends, which lost 6 bases and 7 bases, there was a span of 12 bases. The CDR3: CASSYSGAGYTF. For the CDR3, the DNA is TGTGCCAGCAGCTACTCAGGGGCTGGCTACACCTTC.

The CDR3 region is CASSIRTAQDGYTF. DNA for the CDR3: TGTGCCAGTAGTATCCGGACAGCTCAAGATGGCTACACCTTC. This rearrangement joins TRBV19 to TRBJ1-2; maybe TRBD1 (6 bases). Germline CDR1 reads LNHDA; CDR2 reads SQIVND (reference sequence). The ends were cut back, 3 bases at V and 6 bases at J, with 14 bases in the middle. This CDR3 has 14 amino acids.

This rearrangement joins TRBV5-4 to TRBJ2-1; 8 positions match TRBD1. Germline CDR1 SGHNT, CDR2 YYREEE (reference sequence). The CDR3 is 15 residues long. J was trimmed by 10 bases and V by 4 bases; bases with no gene match: 13. This CDR3 reads CASSPGQGGFGEQFF. CDR3 nucleotide sequence: TGTGCCAGCAGCCCAGGACAGGGAGGATTCGGGGAGCAGTTCTTC.

The chain links TRBV28 to TRBJ2-3; tentatively, D is TRBD1 (5 bases). The CDR3 length is 14 residues. Germline V gives CDR1 MDHEN, CDR2 SYDVKM. V shed 3 bases and J shed 0 bases, with 7 bases lying between them. The CDR3 nucleotides read TGTGCCAGCAGTTTGCAGGGAAGCACAGATACGCAGTATTTT. Amino acid sequence: CASSLQGSTDTQYF.

On this clone: The sample contains more than one DNA sequence encoding this CDR3. This sequence joins TRBV7-9 and TRBJ2-7, with D hard to call. The CDR3 runs 12 residues. Trimming cost V 5 bases and J 1 base, with 6 bases left between them. Germline loops: CDR1 SEHNR, CDR2 FQNEAQ (reference sequence). Here the CDR3 reads CASSPSSYEQYF. For the CDR3, the DNA is TGTGCCAGCAGCCCCTCGTCCTACGAGCAGTACTTC.

V and J are TRBV6-2 or TRBV6-3 and TRBJ2-3, with 8 bases aligning to TRBD2. Germline V gene lookup returns CDR1 MNHEY and CDR2 SVGEGT. CDR3 length: 17 amino acids. V trimming: 0 bases; J trimming: 2 bases; junction bases outside the gene matches: 7. Written as DNA, the CDR3 is TGTGCCAGCAGTTACTCGAGAGCGGGGGCGTTCACAGATACGCAGTATTTT. Translating it yields CASSYSRAGAFTDTQYF.

The gene calls are TRBV19 and TRBJ2-1; no firm D call. The V and J ends lost 3 bases and 4 bases respectively, with 7 bases between them. The CDR3 has 13 residues. Germline V gives CDR1 LNHDA, CDR2 SQIVND (reference sequence). The CDR3 reads CASSINLYNEQFF. The CDR3 DNA reads TGTGCCAGTAGTATTAATCTTTACAATGAGCAGTTCTTC.

The chain links TRBV10-3 to TRBJ1-6; 7 bases match TRBD1. Germline CDR1 ENHRY, CDR2 SYGVKD. The CDR3 is 14 residues long. V lost 10 bases, J lost 10 bases, and 13 bases stayed unmatched. The CDR3 region has the DNA TGTGCCACCGCACAACAGGGGTTAGGGTCACCCCTCCACTTT. Encoded protein: CATAQQGLGSPLHF.

This clone was found a few times. V gene TRBV6-1 combines with J gene TRBJ1-2; 7 bases match TRBD1. The CDR3 sequence is 16 residues long. Trimming removed 3 bases from V and 2 bases from J; junction bases left unmatched: 9. Germline V gene data show CDR1 as MNHNS and CDR2 as SASEGT. The CDR3 DNA reads as TGTGCCAGCAGTGACCTTCCGGGACAGAGGAACTATGGCTACACCTTC. This encodes CASSDLPGQRNYGYTF.

The chain employs TRBV18 and TRBJ1-2, with D possibly matching TRBD1 (5 bases). Trimming stripped 5 bases from V and 7 bases from J, with 11 bases between. The CDR3 length is 12 residues. CDR1 KGHSH and CDR2 LQKENI come from the germline V gene. The CDR3 is CASSEAGPGYTF. The CDR3 nucleotides read TGTGCCAGCTCAGAGGCAGGGCCTGGCTACACCTTC.

This clone was picked up a small number of times. Here the CDR3 DNA reads TGTGCCAGCAGCGTTTCGTGGGGGGCTAGCACAGATACGCAGTATTTT. This translates into CASSVSWGASTDTQYF. The rearrangement joins TRBV9 to TRBJ2-3, with D perhaps being TRBD1 or TRBD2 (6 bases each). Between the trimmed V and J ends, which lost 2 bases and 0 bases, there was a span of 13 bases. CDR3 length: 16 residues. The germline V gene has CDR1 SGDLS and CDR2 YYNGEE.

The V call is TRBV3-1 (or the pseudogene TRBV3-2), the J call TRBJ1-5, with 8 bases that match TRBD1. The trim removed 4 bases at V and 6 bases at J, leaving 11 bases unmatched. Germline CDR1 reads LGHDT; CDR2 reads YNNKEL (reference sequence). CDR3 length equals 16 residues. The CDR3 region is CASSPTTGARGQPQHF. CDR3 coding DNA: TGTGCCAGCAGCCCAACGACAGGGGCCCGTGGTCAGCCCCAGCATTTT.

On this clone itself: An end of the junction differs from the germline gene, which may be a read error. The chain links TRBV2 to TRBJ1-2; the match to TRBD1 covers 7 bases. Germline assignment: CDR1 SNHLY and CDR2 FYNNEI. This CDR3 region has 15 residues. The CDR3 DNA reads TGTGCCAGCAGTGAAGCGGGAGGTCCGACAGGGCTCATCCCCTTC. Translating gives CASSEAGGPTGLIPF.

This chain joins TRBV9 and TRBJ2-5, with D possibly TRBD1 on 5 matching bases. The length of the CDR3 is 14 residues. Germline lookup yields CDR1 SGDLS and CDR2 YYNGEE. Trimming left V 2 bases short and J 3 bases short, with 11 bases between. For the CDR3, the DNA is TGTGCCAGCAGCGTGGGGCAGGGTAAAGAGACCCAGTACTTC. Translating it yields CASSVGQGKETQYF.

This chain connects TRBV7-5 to TRBJ1-2; the table's D call of TRBD1 was not tested on the DNA. TRBV7-5 is a recognized pseudogene. The CDR3 runs 19 residues. The CDR3 loop is CVRSLKLRQGERGNYGYTF. DNA for the CDR3: TGTGTCAGAAGCTTAAAGTTAAGGCAGGGGGAAAGAGGTAACTATGGCTACACCTTC.

The V and J genes are TRBV11-2 and TRBJ2-2; 7 bases are shared with TRBD2. The CDR3 sequence is 14 residues long. The V gene end was trimmed by 8 bases and the J gene end by 5 bases; junction bases not matched to a gene: 8. CDR1 is SGHAT and CDR2 is FQNNGV in the germline V gene. For the CDR3, the DNA is TGTGCCAGCTGTGAGACTAGCTTTACCGGGGAGCTGTTTTTT. Translation gives CASCETSFTGELFF.

This chain connects TRBV28 to TRBJ1-2; unclear D gene. Trimming removed 3 bases from V and 8 bases from J, with 10 bases in between. This CDR3 comprises 12 residues. From germline, CDR1 is MDHEN and CDR2 SYDVKM. In DNA, the CDR3 is TGTGCCAGCAGTTTCGGCAGATACGGCTACACCTTC. Translation gives CASSFGRYGYTF.